This TCR beta chain was documented in a study of blood T cell repertoires in COVID-19. Overall study context: The analysed material was cDNA or gDNA that came from T cells, B-cell-depleted T cells, or PBMCs.

Sequencing used immunoSEQ multiplex PCR; TCRdb keeps in-frame clones, though not all of them. Of approximately 13,000 clones detected, 84% appear once; the ten largest clones hold roughly 32%. Germline V gives CDR1 SGHRS, CDR2 YFSETQ. This CDR3 region has 18 residues. V lost 0 bases, J lost 6 bases, and 21 bases lay in between. What was sequenced was peripheral blood. The sequence was obtained from a man in his fifties or sixties with active COVID-19. This rearrangement joins TRBV5-1 to TRBJ2-2; D possibly corresponds to TRBD1 (6 bases). The CDR3 protein is CASSLDLRGTLAPGELFF. The CDR3 DNA follows: TGCGCCAGCAGCTTGGATCTTCGAGGGACACTTGCCCCCGGGGAGCTGTTTTTT.